One and the same sample provided the 21 T cell receptor beta chains below, sequenced in a study of PD-1 blockade in classical Hodgkin lymphoma. Relapse was seen in all patients after autologous stem cell transplantation, and brentuximab vedotin exposure was variable. Assay: immunoSEQ multiplex PCR; the TCRdb copy retains only in-frame clones and omits some. There are some 30,000 clones in the sample; 70% occur only once, and 26% lies in the top ten. This specimen was peripheral blood mononuclear cells (PBMCs), taken before the second cycle of nivolumab. All receptors derive from a human donor with classical Hodgkin lymphoma.

This sequence joins TRBV7-8 and TRBJ2-3, with D tentatively TRBD1 or TRBD2 (7 bases each). The CDR3 covers 14 residues. Trimming stripped 6 bases from V and 2 bases from J, with 12 bases between. Germline V CDR1 and CDR2: SGHVS, FQNEAQ. CDR3 nucleotide sequence: TGTGCCAGCAGGCCAGGGGGGGTCACAGATACGCAGTATTTT. It codes for CASRPGGVTDTQYF.

The chain links TRBV5-6 to TRBJ1-5, with 9 positions matching TRBD1. V was pared by 6 bases and J by 6 bases, with 7 bases of the junction left unmatched. This CDR3 region has 14 residues. Germline V CDR1 and CDR2: SGHDT, YYEEEE. The CDR3 region has the DNA TGTGCCAGCAACTACAGGGGGCCAGGTCAGCCCCAGCATTTT. It is translated as CASNYRGPGQPQHF. The full variable domain, completed using reference TRBV5-6 and TRBJ1-5, is DAGVTQSPTHLIKTRGQQVTLRCSPKSGHDTVSWYQQALGQGPQFIFQYYEEEERQRGNFPDRFSGHQFPNYSSELNVNALLLGDSALYLCASNYRGPGQPQHFGDGTRLSIL.

The chain has TRBV27 and TRBJ1-6; no clear D gene. Germline V gene lookup returns CDR1 MNHEY and CDR2 SMNVEV (reference sequence). Trimming stripped 2 bases from V and 10 bases from J, with 6 bases between. The CDR3 sequence is 12 residues long. CDR3 in DNA: TGTGCCAGCAGTTTAGTAGGGTCACCCCTCCACTTT. Its translation: CASSLVGSPLHF.

Points on this clone: A junction end diverges from the germline sequence, so it may reflect a read error. The CDR3 DNA sequence: TGCGCCAGCAGCTTGGGGCTGGGCTGCACCTTC. This translates into CASSLGLGCTF. V usage is TRBV5-1 and J usage is TRBJ1-2; D not resolved. Germline CDR1 is SGHRS and CDR2 is YFSETQ. This CDR3 has 11 residues.

The chain carries TRBV5-4 and TRBJ1-1; a possible D gene is TRBD1 (5 bases). In germline, CDR1 is SGHNT, CDR2 YYREEE (reference sequence). V dropped 1 base and J dropped 1 base, with 14 bases sitting between them. The CDR3 runs to 16 residues. The CDR3 nucleotides are TGTGCCAGCAGCTTGATGGGACTCACGAGGAACACTGAAGCTTTCTTT. Translating gives CASSLMGLTRNTEAFF.

The chain joins TRBV7-2 to TRBJ1-3; perhaps TRBD1 as D (5 bases). The CDR3 contains 16 residues. V was trimmed by 3 bases and J by 0 bases, leaving 12 bases between them. Germline V gene sequence: CDR1 SGHTA, CDR2 FQGNSA. The CDR3, as DNA: TGTGCCAGCAGCTTGGGACCCCTTAGCTCTGGAAACACCATATATTTT. Translating it yields CASSLGPLSSGNTIYF. Full variable domain (outside the CDR3, taken from reference TRBV7-2 and TRBJ1-3): GAGVSQSPSNKVTEKGKDVELRCDPISGHTALYWYRQSLGQGLEFLIYFQGNSAPDKSGLPSDRFSAERTGGSVSTLTIQRTQQEDSAVYLCASSLGPLSSGNTIYFGEGSWLTVV.

In DNA, the CDR3 is TGTGCCAGCAGTCAGACAGGGGGTCTCACAGATACGCAGTATTTT. Its translation is CASSQTGGLTDTQYF. The chain carries TRBV28 and TRBJ2-3, with 9 bases identical to TRBD1. The CDR3 spans 15 residues. CDR1 is MDHEN, CDR2 SYDVKM, per germline. J gave up 2 bases and V 5 bases, and 5 bases lay outside the gene matches.

Only one count was recorded for this clone. This chain joins TRBV4-3 and TRBJ1-6; a weak D match, TRBD1 (5 bases). There are 14 residues in the CDR3. V was clipped by 4 bases and J by 9 bases, with 13 bases between them. Germline CDR1 reads LGHNA; CDR2 reads YSLEER. CDR3 residues: CASSLERGFSPLHF. Written as DNA, the CDR3 is TGCGCCAGCAGCCTTGAACGGGGCTTTTCACCCCTCCACTTT.

V and J are TRBV5-1 and TRBJ2-5, with 11 bases matching TRBD2. Germline values: CDR1 SGHRS, CDR2 YFSETQ. Trimming at V came to 4 bases and at J to 5 bases, leaving 10 bases not matched to a gene. This CDR3 region has 16 residues. The CDR3 sequence is CASSEQIAGGPETQYF. In nucleotides, the CDR3 is TGCGCCAGCAGCGAACAAATAGCGGGGGGGCCTGAGACCCAGTACTTC.

This clone has at least ten counts. The chain uses TRBV6-4 and TRBJ2-7; D may be TRBD1 (6 bases). The CDR3 has 16 amino acids. Trimming stripped 7 bases from V and 3 bases from J, with 22 bases between. The germline gives CDR1 MRHNA, CDR2 SNTAGT. CDR3 residues: CASTGRLHGTRYEQYF. CDR3 DNA: TGTGCCAGCACCGGACGACTTCATGGGACACGCTACGAGCAGTACTTC.

V and J are TRBV6-5 and TRBJ1-2; TRBD1 aligns across 8 bases. V gave up 5 bases and J gave up 2 bases; unmatched junction bases: 1. Germline V gives CDR1 MNHEY, CDR2 SVGAGI. The length of the CDR3 is 13 residues. The CDR3 sequence is CASSRQGNYGYTF. CDR3 sequence (DNA): TGTGCCAGCAGTAGACAGGGGAACTATGGCTACACCTTC.

This chain uses TRBV27 with TRBJ1-1; weak D call: TRBD1 (5 bases). Per the germline V gene, CDR1 is MNHEY and CDR2 is SMNVEV (reference sequence). V was clipped by 6 bases and J by 3 bases, with 17 bases between them. The CDR3 totals 15 residues. CDR3 sequence: CASRGYRTQDTEAFF. CDR3 sequence (DNA): TGTGCCAGCAGGGGATACAGGACGCAGGACACTGAAGCTTTCTTT.

A word on this clone: Other DNA sequences in the sample encode the same CDR3. The chain carries TRBV19 and TRBJ1-1; D may be TRBD1 (5 bases). Between the trimmed V and J ends, which lost 3 bases and 6 bases, there was a span of 11 bases. CDR3 length: 13 amino acids. Germline V gene data show CDR1 as LNHDA and CDR2 as SQIVND (reference sequence). The CDR3 DNA reads as TGTGCCAGTAGTATTTTGGGGGGTGCTGAAGCTTTCTTT. Protein product: CASSILGGAEAFF.

The J gene is TRBJ1-2, the V gene TRBV6-6, with 7 bases lining up with TRBD1. This CDR3 spans 13 amino acids. After removal of 5 bases from V and 10 bases from J, the junction contained 10 bases not matched to a gene. Per the germline V gene, CDR1 is MNHNY and CDR2 is SVGAGI (reference sequence). The CDR3 loop is CASSRPGQRTYTF. The CDR3 nucleotides read TGTGCCAGCAGTAGACCGGGACAGAGAACCTACACCTTC.

This clone was counted a few times. This rearrangement joins TRBV19 to TRBJ2-3; 13 bases map to TRBD2. The ends lost 5 bases at V and 6 bases at J; junction bases unmatched: 5. The CDR3 is 15 amino acids. CDR1 LNHDA and CDR2 SQIVND come from the germline V gene (reference sequence). For the CDR3, the DNA is TGTGCCAGTAGTTCGGGACTAGCGGGGAGGGATACGCAGTATTTT. This sequence encodes CASSSGLAGRDTQYF.

The V and J genes are TRBV5-1 and TRBJ2-2; 11 bases map to TRBD2. This CDR3 comprises 20 residues. V lost 4 bases to trimming and J lost 4 bases; unmatched junction nucleotides: 18. Germline V gene sequence: CDR1 SGHRS, CDR2 YFSETQ. The CDR3 region is CASSPVGSGRASLSTGELFF. The CDR3 bases are TGCGCCAGCAGCCCGGTCGGTAGCGGGAGGGCCTCCTTGAGCACCGGGGAGCTGTTTTTT.

This chain joins TRBV27 and TRBJ1-4; D call uncertain. Germline lookup yields CDR1 MNHEY and CDR2 SMNVEV (reference sequence). V was cut by 3 bases and J by 8 bases, with 10 bases left in between. CDR3 length equals 13 residues. CDR3 region: CASSFEGEEKLFF. CDR3 in DNA: TGTGCCAGCAGTTTTGAGGGAGAGGAAAAACTGTTTTTT.

This chain uses TRBV18 with TRBJ1-4; 9 positions match TRBD1. Germline loops: CDR1 KGHSH, CDR2 LQKENI. The CDR3 contains 15 residues. V lost 4 bases, J lost 6 bases, and 6 bases stayed unmatched. The CDR3 nucleotides are TGTGCCAGCTCACAAGCCGGGACAGGGTATGAAAAACTGTTTTTT. Its translation: CASSQAGTGYEKLFF.

This clone was detected once. This rearrangement joins TRBV19 to TRBJ1-4; TRBD1 aligns across 7 bases. Germline CDR1 LNHDA, CDR2 SQIVND (reference sequence). The CDR3 sequence is 15 residues long. Unmatched junction bases numbered 2, after V lost 4 bases and J lost 0 bases. The CDR3 here is CASSKTGTTNEKLFF. In DNA form, the CDR3 reads TGTGCCAGTAGTAAGACAGGGACAACTAATGAAAAACTGTTTTTT.

V is TRBV19 and J is TRBJ2-1; D is perhaps TRBD2 (7 bases). V lost 7 bases, J lost 0 bases, and 13 bases lay in between. In germline, CDR1 is LNHDA, CDR2 SQIVND (reference sequence). This CDR3 is built from 15 residues. The chain's CDR3 is CASNGGPSSYNEQFF. Written as DNA, the CDR3 is TGTGCCAGTAACGGGGGGCCCAGCTCCTACAATGAGCAGTTCTTC. Drawing the rest from reference TRBV19 and TRBJ2-1, the complete variable domain is DGGITQSPKYLFRKEGQNVTLSCEQNLNHDAMYWYRQDPGQGLRLIYYSQIVNDFQKGDIAEGYSVSREKKESFPLTVTSAQKNPTAFYLCASNGGPSSYNEQFFGPGTRLTVL.

The chain joins TRBV5-1 to TRBJ2-3; possibly TRBD1 for D (5 bases). CDR1 and CDR2 (germline): SGHRS, YFSETQ. The CDR3 sequence is 14 residues long. V gave up 4 bases and J gave up 3 bases, with 12 bases separating them. For the CDR3, the DNA is TGCGCCAGCAGCCTGCAGGGTTATACAGATACGCAGTATTTT. As protein: CASSLQGYTDTQYF.